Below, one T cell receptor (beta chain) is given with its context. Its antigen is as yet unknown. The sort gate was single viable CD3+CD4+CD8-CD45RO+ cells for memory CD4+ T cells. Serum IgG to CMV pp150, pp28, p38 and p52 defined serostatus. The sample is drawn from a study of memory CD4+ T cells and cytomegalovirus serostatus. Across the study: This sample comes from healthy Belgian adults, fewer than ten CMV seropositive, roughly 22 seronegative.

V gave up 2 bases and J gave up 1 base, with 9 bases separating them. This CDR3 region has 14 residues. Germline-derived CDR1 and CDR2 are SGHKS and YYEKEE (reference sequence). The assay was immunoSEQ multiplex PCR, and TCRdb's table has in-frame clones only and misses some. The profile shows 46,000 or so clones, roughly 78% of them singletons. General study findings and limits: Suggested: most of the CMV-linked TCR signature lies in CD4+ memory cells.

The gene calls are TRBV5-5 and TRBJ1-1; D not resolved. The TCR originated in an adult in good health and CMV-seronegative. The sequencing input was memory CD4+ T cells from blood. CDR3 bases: TGTGCCAGCAGCTTAGGGTCTGCGAACACTGAAGCTTTCTTT. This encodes CASSLGSANTEAFF. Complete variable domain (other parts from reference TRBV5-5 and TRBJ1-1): DAGVTQSPTHLIKTRGQQVTLRCSPISGHKSVSWYQQVLGQGPQFIFQYYEKEERGRGNFPDRFSARQFPNYSSELNVNALLLGDSALYLCASSLGSANTEAFFGQGTRLTVV.